A single sample is the source of the 30 T cell receptor beta chains below, sequenced in a study of response to subunit inactivated influenza vaccine. TCRdb itself ran the RT-PCR reads through MiXCR, one entry per CDR3 protein. The sample holds around 480,000 distinct CDR3 sequences; 15% to 20% are singletons and the top ten take less than 4%. Sample: CD4+ T cells sorted from PBMCs, taken 23 months after vaccination. Receptor source: a man between 45 and 75 years old who received an inactivated influenza vaccine.

This clonotype was recorded many times. V is TRBV5-1 and J is TRBJ2-2; weak D call: TRBD1 (6 bases). V was cut by 0 bases and J by 5 bases, with 8 bases left in between. CDR3 size: 14 residues. Germline loops: CDR1 SGHRS, CDR2 YFSETQ. The CDR3 loop is CASSLAQGTGELFF. CDR3 sequence (DNA): TGCGCCAGCAGCTTGGCCCAGGGGACCGGGGAGCTGTTTTTT.

The sample holds a few counts of this clonotype. The V and J genes are TRBV2 and TRBJ2-1, with a weak D call TRBD2 (6 bases). Looked up from germline, CDR1 is SNHLY and CDR2 is FYNNEI. The length of the CDR3 is 14 residues. V lost 7 bases to trimming and J lost 0 bases, with 10 bases between them. The CDR3 bases are TGTGCCAGCACTAGCGCCAGCTCCTACAATGAGCAGTTCTTC. Translating gives CASTSASSYNEQFF.

This clonotype was seen more than once but under ten times. The CDR3 loop is CASSFGDSGANVLTF. As DNA, the CDR3 is TGTGCCAGCAGCTTTGGGGACTCTGGGGCCAACGTCCTGACTTTC. The V and J genes are TRBV7-8 and TRBJ2-6; D unclear. With 3 bases removed from V and 0 bases from J, the gap between germline ends came to 6 bases. This CDR3 comprises 15 residues. CDR1 SGHVS and CDR2 FQNEAQ come from the germline V gene.

This chain joins TRBV10-2 and TRBJ1-6; D is undetermined. The V and J ends lost 3 bases and 11 bases respectively, with 11 bases between them. The CDR3 runs to 13 residues. The germline V gene has CDR1 WSHSY and CDR2 SAAADI. CDR3 in amino acids: CASSEGGRAPLHF. The CDR3, as DNA: TGCGCCAGCAGTGAAGGCGGTAGGGCACCCCTCCACTTT.

The gene calls are TRBV24-1 and TRBJ1-1; 8 positions agree with TRBD1. V was pared by 2 bases and J by 5 bases, with 3 bases of the junction left unmatched. This CDR3 region has 14 residues. Germline V gives CDR1 KGHDR, CDR2 SFDVKD. The CDR3 is CATSDSTGGTEAFF. The CDR3 DNA follows: TGTGCCACCAGTGATTCCACAGGGGGGACTGAAGCTTTCTTT.

This clonotype has just a few counts. The CDR3 coding sequence is TGTGCCAGCAGCTTACTTTTAGCGGGAGGGCGCTACAATGAGCAGTTCTTC. Its protein is CASSLLLAGGRYNEQFF. The rearrangement joins TRBV3-1 to TRBJ2-1, with 11 bases identical to TRBD2. V lost 5 bases to trimming and J lost 3 bases; unmatched junction nucleotides: 9. Germline V gives CDR1 LGHDT, CDR2 YNNKEL (reference sequence). CDR3 length equals 17 residues.

The chain combines TRBV7-9 with TRBJ1-4; D gene ambiguous. The V and J ends lost 4 bases and 7 bases respectively, with 19 bases between them. CDR1 SEHNR and CDR2 FQNEAQ come from the germline V gene (reference sequence). This CDR3 contains 16 residues. The CDR3 nucleotides read TGTGCCAGCAGCTCCGGAACAAGAAATGTCGGTGAAAAACTGTTTTTT. Its protein product is CASSSGTRNVGEKLFF.

The V gene is TRBV30, the J gene TRBJ1-1; D is perhaps TRBD1 (6 bases). Looked up from germline, CDR1 is GTSNPN and CDR2 is SVGIG (reference sequence). V was pared by 3 bases and J by 0 bases, with 11 bases between. This CDR3 has 14 amino acids. The CDR3 DNA reads TGTGCCTGGAGGCCAACAGGGTTGAACACTGAAGCTTTCTTT. Amino acid sequence: CAWRPTGLNTEAFF.

The sample holds one count of this clonotype. This chain links TRBV29-1 with TRBJ2-2, with TRBD2 matching 7 bases. V was pared by 6 bases and J by 5 bases, with 9 bases of the junction left unmatched. This CDR3 spans 14 amino acids. The germline gives CDR1 SQVTM, CDR2 ANQGSEA. Written as DNA, the CDR3 is TGCAGCGTGGACAAAACGGGGGGTACCGGGGAGCTGTTTTTT. It codes for CSVDKTGGTGELFF.

V and J are TRBV4-1 and TRBJ2-1; TRBD1 agrees at 8 bases. Germline CDR1 MGHRA, CDR2 YSYEKL. With 2 bases clipped from V and 4 bases from J, the junction kept 13 bases outside the gene matches. This CDR3 is built from 18 residues. In DNA, the CDR3 is TGCGCCAGCAGCCAACCCGCCGGTCAGGGGGCTTCGTACAATGAGCAGTTCTTC. As protein: CASSQPAGQGASYNEQFF.

The CDR3 nucleotides are TGCAGCGCCGCCGGGACATCGAACACTGAAGCTTTCTTT. Protein product: CSAAGTSNTEAFF. This sequence joins TRBV29-1 and TRBJ1-1; D is perhaps TRBD1 (6 bases). The length of the CDR3 is 13 residues. V gave up 7 bases and J gave up 1 base, with 13 bases separating them. Germline CDR1 and CDR2: SQVTM and ANQGSEA.

CDR3: CASSPMHLQSYEQYF. In nucleotides, the CDR3 is TGTGCCAGCTCACCTATGCATCTGCAGTCCTACGAGCAGTACTTC. The chain carries TRBV18 and TRBJ2-7; no clear D gene. The V end lost 3 bases, the J end lost 1 base, and 13 bases lay between the germline ends. Germline V gene lookup returns CDR1 KGHSH and CDR2 LQKENI. This CDR3 is built from 15 residues.

The sample holds a few counts of this clonotype. The J gene is TRBJ2-3, the V gene TRBV7-6; possibly TRBD1 or TRBD2 for D (6 bases each). Trimming took 5 bases from V and 8 from J, leaving 23 bases between them. Per the germline V gene, CDR1 is SGHVS and CDR2 is FNYEAQ. This CDR3 spans 16 amino acids. As DNA, the CDR3 is TGTGCCAGCAGCATCAGCACGGGGGCCACGGATGGTACGCAGTATTTT. This encodes CASSISTGATDGTQYF.

This clonotype appeared a few times. The rearrangement joins TRBV20-1 to TRBJ2-2, with D tentatively TRBD2 (5 bases). V lost 4 bases, J lost 1 base, and 13 bases lay in between. The germline gives CDR1 DFQATT, CDR2 SNEGSKA (reference sequence). The CDR3 extends over 15 amino acids. The CDR3 reads CSAKEADKNTGELFF. CDR3 nucleotide sequence: TGCAGTGCTAAGGAGGCAGACAAGAACACCGGGGAGCTGTTTTTT.

This clonotype was seen many times. The V and J genes are TRBV12-3 or TRBV12-4 and TRBJ2-2; D remains unclear. With 2 bases removed from V and 2 bases from J, the gap between germline ends came to 18 bases. This CDR3 comprises 18 residues. The CDR3 protein is CASSLSPVFSENTGELFF. DNA of the CDR3: TGTGCCAGCAGTTTAAGCCCGGTTTTCTCGGAAAACACCGGGGAGCTGTTTTTT.

The chain uses TRBV2 and TRBJ2-1; D might be TRBD2 (5 bases). V was clipped by 2 bases and J by 3 bases, with 17 bases between them. The germline gives CDR1 SNHLY, CDR2 FYNNEI. The CDR3 has 17 amino acids. In nucleotides, the CDR3 is TGTGCCAGCAGTGAAAGGGCAGGAAGCGGAATCTACAATGAGCAGTTCTTC. Protein: CASSERAGSGIYNEQFF.

V usage is TRBV20-1 and J usage is TRBJ2-2; 7 bases match TRBD2. J gave up 1 base and V 0 bases, and 8 bases lay outside the gene matches. The CDR3 is made up of 17 amino acids. From germline, CDR1 is DFQATT and CDR2 SNEGSKA (reference sequence). This chain's CDR3 is CSARDGRGALNTGELFF. Written as DNA, the CDR3 is TGCAGTGCTAGAGATGGGAGGGGAGCTCTGAACACCGGGGAGCTGTTTTTT.

This chain connects TRBV5-1 to TRBJ1-4, with 7 bases fitting TRBD1. The CDR3 has 14 amino acids. Per germline, CDR1 SGHRS and CDR2 YFSETQ. V lost 7 bases to trimming and J lost 8 bases; unmatched junction nucleotides: 11. CDR3 bases: TGCGCCAGCCGGGTACAGGGGAACGGCGAAAAACTGTTTTTT. Translating it yields CASRVQGNGEKLFF.

The chain carries TRBV12-3 or TRBV12-4 and TRBJ2-7; maybe TRBD1 (5 bases). Trimming pared 1 base from V and 0 bases from J, leaving 10 bases between. This CDR3 has 15 residues. CDR3 amino acids: CASSLEQVSSYEQYF. CDR3 nucleotide sequence: TGTGCCAGCAGTTTAGAACAGGTTAGCTCCTACGAGCAGTACTTC.

This clonotype has just a few counts. The rearrangement links TRBV7-2 to TRBJ2-3; weak D call: TRBD2 (5 bases). The CDR3 length is 14 residues. V was shortened by 4 bases and J by 4 bases, with 12 bases between the two germline ends. CDR1 is SGHTA, CDR2 FQGNSA, per germline. The CDR3 loop reads CASSSGLPADTQYF. CDR3 DNA sequence: TGTGCCAGCAGCTCTGGACTCCCAGCAGATACGCAGTATTTT.

This rearrangement joins TRBV2 to TRBJ1-1; 7 positions match TRBD1. CDR1 and CDR2 (germline): SNHLY, FYNNEI. The J segment lost 5 bases and the V segment lost 5 bases, leaving 11 bases of the junction unmatched. The CDR3 loop spans 15 amino acids. Written as DNA, the CDR3 is TGTGCCAGCAGTACTACCGTGGACAGGTATACTGAAGCTTTCTTT. It yields the protein CASSTTVDRYTEAFF.

The rearrangement uses TRBV7-3 and TRBJ2-2; 7 bases align to TRBD1. From germline, CDR1 is SGHTA and CDR2 FQGTGA. This CDR3 spans 15 amino acids. V lost 2 bases, J lost 4 bases, and 4 bases stayed unmatched. This CDR3 is CASSLQQGTTGELFF. As DNA, the CDR3 is TGTGCCAGCAGCTTACAACAGGGGACCACCGGGGAGCTGTTTTTT.

This clonotype was seen a handful of times. The V and J genes are TRBV6-1 and TRBJ1-5; 7 positions agree with TRBD1. The germline V gene encodes CDR1 MNHNS and CDR2 SASEGT. The CDR3 loop spans 14 amino acids. V lost 6 bases and J lost 5; bases outside the gene matches: 7. The CDR3 nucleotides are TGTGCCAGCAGAGATCGACAGGGTCATCAGCCCCAGCATTTT. Amino acids: CASRDRQGHQPQHF.

This clonotype was counted a few times. The rearrangement joins TRBV20-1 to TRBJ2-1; no clear D gene. The CDR3 has 16 residues. Trimming took 2 bases from V and 1 from J, leaving 15 bases between them. CDR1 and CDR2 (germline): DFQATT, SNEGSKA (reference sequence). CDR3 loop: CSARRPVADSYNEQFF. Written as DNA, the CDR3 is TGCAGTGCTAGACGACCCGTAGCTGATTCCTACAATGAGCAGTTCTTC.

This clonotype was seen a handful of times. The rearrangement uses TRBV7-2 and TRBJ1-2; D uncertain. The V end was cut by 1 base, the J end by 1 base, with 7 bases between. CDR1 and CDR2 (germline): SGHTA, FQGNSA. The CDR3 is 14 amino acids. CDR3 sequence reads: CASSLGVGNYGYTF. For the CDR3, the DNA is TGTGCCAGCAGCTTAGGCGTCGGTAACTATGGCTACACCTTC.

The chain uses TRBV12-3 or TRBV12-4 and TRBJ2-3; weak D call: TRBD2 (5 bases). This CDR3 is 16 amino acids long. V dropped 4 bases and J dropped 4 bases, with 18 bases sitting between them. The CDR3 DNA is TGTGCCAGCAGTTGGTCCCCGGGGAAAGGACCAGATACGCAGTATTTT. It encodes CASSWSPGKGPDTQYF.

This clonotype was seen a handful of times. The chain's CDR3 is CASSYSREGLGEQYF. In DNA form, the CDR3 reads TGTGCCAGCAGTTACTCCCGGGAGGGCCTTGGCGAGCAGTACTTC. This chain uses TRBV6-5 with TRBJ2-7; TRBD2 matches 8 bases. Trimming at V came to 0 bases and at J to 6 bases, leaving 7 bases not matched to a gene. The CDR3 consists of 15 residues. Germline V gives CDR1 MNHEY, CDR2 SVGAGI.

This clonotype was seen a few times. The junction and the germline gene differ at one end; a read error may be behind it. The V gene is TRBV15, the J gene TRBJ2-7; maybe TRBD1 (5 bases). The CDR3 loop spans 12 amino acids. Germline CDR1 reads LNHNV; CDR2 reads YYDKDF (reference sequence). The CDR3 loop reads CATSRGTPDLDF. CDR3 sequence (DNA): TGTGCCACCAGCAGAGGGACACCGGATTTGGACTTC.

The chain has TRBV27 and TRBJ1-1, with no clear D. This CDR3 comprises 11 residues. Germline CDR1 MNHEY, CDR2 SMNVEV (reference sequence). V was cut by 8 bases and J by 7 bases, with 11 bases left in between. In DNA form, the CDR3 reads TGTGCCAGCCACTCTTCGGGTGAAGCTTTCTTT. Protein sequence: CASHSSGEAFF.

This sequence joins TRBV5-1 and TRBJ2-7; 7 bases align to TRBD1. Germline values: CDR1 SGHRS, CDR2 YFSETQ. The CDR3 covers 15 residues. The trim removed 0 bases at V and 3 bases at J, leaving 6 bases unmatched. This chain's CDR3 is CASSLGTGQGYEQYF. The DNA of the CDR3 is TGCGCCAGCAGCTTGGGGACAGGCCAAGGCTACGAGCAGTACTTC. The whole variable domain, filled in from reference TRBV5-1 and TRBJ2-7, reads KAGVTQTPRYLIKTRGQQVTLSCSPISGHRSVSWYQQTPGQGLQFLFEYFSETQRNKGNFPGRFSGRQFSNSRSEMNVSTLELGDSALYLCASSLGTGQGYEQYFGPGTRLTVT.